These T cell receptor beta chains were read from a single sample in a study of identical twins. TCRdb re-called the 5' RACE reads with MiXCR, one entry per CDR3 protein. The sample has hundreds of thousands of distinct CDR3 sequences, over 5% seen once; the top ten hold about 1.8%. The sample taken for sequencing was naive T cells sorted from blood. The receptors derive from a man younger than 35 in good health. CDR3s include the opening cysteine and the closing phenylalanine or tryptophan.

CASSLGQAISDTQYF,TRBV7-6
CASSGRNEQYF,TRBV2
CASSLAPQNQETQYF,TRBV7-6
CASSLTQFLSTDTQYF,TRBV7-9
CASSLQGSETEAFF,TRBV3-1
CASSIRSPGSTDTQYF,TRBV12-3/TRBV12-4
CASSSEYRTANTGELFF,TRBV5-6
CALNAGITDTQYF,TRBV6-1
CASSYPTGGGSNEQFF,TRBV6-5
CASSPSGVFPPYEQYF,TRBV11-1
CASSPDGKTQETQYF,TRBV12-3/TRBV12-4
CASSHGTGEAFF,TRBV12-3/TRBV12-4
CSASLTGELFF,TRBV20-1
CASSRTVGSQETQYF,TRBV7-2
CSASDTGTANSPLHF,TRBV20-1
CASSPFGTGTYNEQFF,TRBV6-1
CASSNIAGGFTDTQYF,TRBV25-1
CASSFGRGRKFF,TRBV7-8
CASSTDFYIQYF,TRBV28
CASSLGFYRDRPNEQFF,TRBV27
CASSQEGSNTGELFF,TRBV4-3
CASSFRGDEQFF,TRBV5-1
CASSLVLESYSPLHF,TRBV7-2
CATEGGGQETQYF,TRBV15
CASSFPMYTGELFF,TRBV7-3
CSVDDLGQGGNEQFF,TRBV29-1
CASSVAQGTGANVLTF,TRBV9
CASSWGTGDYEQYF,TRBV5-5
CASSEGLSRDQPQHF,TRBV9
CASSQPRDRDNEQFF,TRBV3-1
CASRPRSGGVETQYF,TRBV7-2
CSAFEGANQPQHF,TRBV20-1
CASTLGGLGSNQPQHF,TRBV12-3/TRBV12-4
CATELPGYNEQFF,TRBV11-3
CASSYFQGRQYF,TRBV6-2/TRBV6-3
CASSQPTSGRDLRTQYF,TRBV3-1
CASSFTGGRVYGNQPQHF,TRBV12-3/TRBV12-4
CASSEGRGAKETQYF,TRBV25-1
CASSQESPGMYTGELFF,TRBV4-3
CASSRTGANEQYF,TRBV28
CASSLDFWGSSYNEQFF,TRBV5-1
CASSYSKGETQYF,TRBV6-5
CASSAGTPGNEQFF,TRBV9
CASSLGGRAEETQYF,TRBV5-1
CAWSPSGTGGLYDIQYF,TRBV30
CASSSSLVQPQHF,TRBV7-2